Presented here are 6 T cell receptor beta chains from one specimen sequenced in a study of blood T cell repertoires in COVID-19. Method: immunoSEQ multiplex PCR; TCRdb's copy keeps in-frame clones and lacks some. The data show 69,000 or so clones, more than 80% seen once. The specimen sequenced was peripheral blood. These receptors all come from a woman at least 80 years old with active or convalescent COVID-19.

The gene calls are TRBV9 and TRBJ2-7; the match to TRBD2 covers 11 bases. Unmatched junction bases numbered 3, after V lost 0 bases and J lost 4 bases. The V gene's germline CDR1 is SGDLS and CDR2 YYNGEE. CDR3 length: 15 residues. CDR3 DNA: TGTGCCAGCAGCGTAGGGCTAGCGGGAGGATACGAGCAGTACTTC. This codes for CASSVGLAGGYEQYF.

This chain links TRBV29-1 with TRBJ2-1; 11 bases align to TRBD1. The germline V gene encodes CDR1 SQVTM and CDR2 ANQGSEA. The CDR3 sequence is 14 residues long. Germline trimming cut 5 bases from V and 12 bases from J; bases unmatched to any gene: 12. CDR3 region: CSVRTGGTAALQFF. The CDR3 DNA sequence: TGCAGCGTTAGGACAGGGGGCACCGCGGCCCTGCAGTTCTTC.

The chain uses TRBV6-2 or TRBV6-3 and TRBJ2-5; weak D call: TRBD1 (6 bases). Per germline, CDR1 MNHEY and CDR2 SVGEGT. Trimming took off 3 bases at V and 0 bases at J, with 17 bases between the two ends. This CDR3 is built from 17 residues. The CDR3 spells CASSYVRGVGYQETQYF. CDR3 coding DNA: TGTGCCAGCAGTTATGTCAGGGGAGTTGGGTACCAAGAGACCCAGTACTTC.

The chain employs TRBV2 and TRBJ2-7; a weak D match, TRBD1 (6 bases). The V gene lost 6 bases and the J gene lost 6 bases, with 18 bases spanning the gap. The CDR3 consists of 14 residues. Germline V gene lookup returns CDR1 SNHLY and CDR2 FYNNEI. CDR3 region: CASSAGTFLLEQYF. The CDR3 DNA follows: TGTGCCAGCAGCGCCGGGACATTCCTCCTCGAGCAGTACTTC. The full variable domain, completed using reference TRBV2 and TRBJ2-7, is EPEVTQTPSHQVTQMGQEVILRCVPISNHLYFYWYRQILGQKVEFLVSFYNNEISEKSEIFDDQFSVERPDGSNFTLKIRSTKLEDSAMYFCASSAGTFLLEQYFGPGTRLTVT.

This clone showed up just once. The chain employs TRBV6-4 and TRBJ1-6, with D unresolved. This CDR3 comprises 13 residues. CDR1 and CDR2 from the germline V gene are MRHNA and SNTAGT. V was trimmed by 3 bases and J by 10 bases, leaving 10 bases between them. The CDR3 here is CASSERGRSPLHF. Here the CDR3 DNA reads TGTGCCAGCAGTGAGCGCGGGCGATCACCCCTCCACTTT.

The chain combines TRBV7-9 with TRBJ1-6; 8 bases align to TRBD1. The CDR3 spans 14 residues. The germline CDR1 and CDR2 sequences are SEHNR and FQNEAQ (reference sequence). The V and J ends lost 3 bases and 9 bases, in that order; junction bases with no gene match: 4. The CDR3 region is CASSLGQEGSPLHF. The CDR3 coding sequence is TGTGCCAGCAGCTTGGGACAGGAAGGTTCACCCCTCCACTTT.